The rows below give T cell receptor beta chains drawn from one sample of a study of blood T cell repertoires in COVID-19. Repertoires were generated with immunoSEQ multiplex PCR, while TCRdb's copy carries only in-frame clones and drops some. The data contain about 140,000 clones, under 90% of them singletons. Sequencing was performed on peripheral blood. Receptors originate from a woman at least 80 years old in a cohort sampled during active or convalescent COVID-19. Each CDR3 is given with its conserved first and last residue. D genes are given only for firm matches. Not every row has a clone size; where given, it reads once, few, many or a size class.

D gene: TRBD1; clone size: NA; J gene: TRBJ1-1; V gene: TRBV5-1; CDR3 protein: CASSLPRQGANTEAFF; CDR3 DNA: TGCGCCAGCAGCTTGCCACGACAGGGGGCAAACACTGAAGCTTTCTTT
D gene: NA; clone size: few; J gene: TRBJ2-3; V gene: TRBV6-5; CDR3 protein: CAGGIQGRSTDTQYF; CDR3 DNA: TGTGCCGGGGGGATACAGGGGAGGAGCACAGATACGCAGTATTTT
D gene: NA; clone size: NA; J gene: TRBJ1-2; V gene: TRBV6-2/TRBV6-3; CDR3 protein: CASSYSAASGYGYTF; CDR3 DNA: TGTGCCAGCAGTTACTCGGCGGCGTCCGGCTATGGCTACACCTTC
D gene: TRBD2; clone size: few; J gene: TRBJ2-2; V gene: TRBV5-4; CDR3 protein: CASSRRLAGESGELFF; CDR3 DNA: TGTGCCAGCAGCCGGAGACTAGCGGGGGAAAGCGGGGAGCTGTTTTTT
D gene: NA; clone size: NA; J gene: TRBJ2-1; V gene: TRBV9; CDR3 protein: CASSVGSGDGQFF; CDR3 DNA: TGTGCCAGCAGCGTAGGGTCAGGTGATGGACAGTTCTTC
D gene: NA; clone size: NA; J gene: TRBJ1-5; V gene: TRBV27; CDR3 protein: CASSLLPGGGNQPQHF; CDR3 DNA: TGTGCCAGCAGTTTATTACCCGGGGGTGGCAATCAGCCCCAGCATTTT
D gene: NA; clone size: NA; J gene: TRBJ2-3; V gene: TRBV2; CDR3 protein: CASSREIRTDTQYF; CDR3 DNA: TGTGCCAGCAGCAGGGAAATACGCACAGATACGCAGTATTTT
D gene: TRBD2; clone size: NA; J gene: TRBJ2-3; V gene: TRBV10-3; CDR3 protein: CAIRAGLAGSDTQYF; CDR3 DNA: TGTGCCATCAGGGCGGGACTAGCGGGGTCCGATACGCAGTATTTT
D gene: TRBD2; clone size: NA; J gene: TRBJ2-3; V gene: TRBV10-3; CDR3 protein: CAIRTGTTGTDTQYF; CDR3 DNA: TGTGCCATCCGAACCGGGACTACGGGCACAGATACGCAGTATTTT
D gene: TRBD1; clone size: NA; J gene: TRBJ1-2; V gene: TRBV3-1/TRBV3-2; CDR3 protein: CASSPRSDRAASF; CDR3 DNA: TGTGCCAGCAGCCCCCGATCCGACAGGGCGGCCTCCTTC
D gene: NA; clone size: few; J gene: TRBJ1-1; V gene: TRBV19; CDR3 protein: CASSIGRNTEAFF; CDR3 DNA: TGTGCCAGTAGTATTGGCAGGAACACTGAAGCTTTCTTT
D gene: NA; clone size: NA; J gene: TRBJ1-2; V gene: TRBV7-9; CDR3 protein: CASSLFLRGARGYTF; CDR3 DNA: TGTGCCAGCAGCTTATTCCTACGGGGGGCGCGAGGCTACACCTTC
D gene: TRBD1; clone size: once; J gene: TRBJ1-1; V gene: TRBV5-1; CDR3 protein: CASSLGWTGGNTEAFF; CDR3 DNA: TGCGCCAGCAGCTTGGGCTGGACAGGGGGTAACACTGAAGCTTTCTTT
D gene: TRBD1; clone size: NA; J gene: TRBJ2-2; V gene: TRBV19; CDR3 protein: CASSWGQGGTGELFF; CDR3 DNA: TGTGCCAGTAGTTGGGGACAGGGAGGAACCGGGGAGCTGTTTTTT
D gene: TRBD1; clone size: NA; J gene: TRBJ1-2; V gene: TRBV11-2; CDR3 protein: CASSIDRDRVSWGYTF; CDR3 DNA: TGTGCCAGCAGCATTGACCGGGACAGGGTATCGTGGGGCTACACCTTC
D gene: TRBD2; clone size: few; J gene: TRBJ2-1; V gene: TRBV6-6; CDR3 protein: CASSHPIPLRTSGGDSPYNEQFF; CDR3 DNA: TGTGCCAGCAGTCACCCAATACCCCTCCGGACTAGCGGGGGGGATAGCCCCTACAATGAGCAGTTCTTC
D gene: NA; clone size: NA; J gene: TRBJ1-2; V gene: TRBV12-3/TRBV12-4; CDR3 protein: CASSSQGYGYTF; CDR3 DNA: TGTGCCAGCAGTTCCCAGGGGTATGGCTACACCTTC
D gene: NA; clone size: NA; J gene: TRBJ2-2; V gene: TRBV18; CDR3 protein: CASSPLRRTNTGELFF; CDR3 DNA: TGTGCCAGCTCACCATTGAGGAGGACCAACACCGGGGAGCTGTTTTTT
D gene: NA; clone size: NA; J gene: TRBJ2-3; V gene: TRBV19; CDR3 protein: CASSSLRRAPDTQYF; CDR3 DNA: TGTGCCAGTAGTTCCCTTCGGAGAGCACCCGATACGCAGTATTTT
D gene: TRBD1; clone size: NA; J gene: TRBJ2-5; V gene: TRBV7-9; CDR3 protein: CASGQGQETQYF; CDR3 DNA: TGTGCCAGCGGACAGGGCCAAGAGACCCAGTACTTC
D gene: TRBD2; clone size: NA; J gene: TRBJ2-3; V gene: TRBV7-9; CDR3 protein: CASSRGLAGGNTDTQYF; CDR3 DNA: TGTGCCAGCAGCCGGGGACTAGCGGGGGGGAACACAGATACGCAGTATTTT
D gene: NA; clone size: NA; J gene: TRBJ2-3; V gene: TRBV14; CDR3 protein: CASSQDPGDTQYF; CDR3 DNA: TGTGCCAGCAGCCAAGATCCAGGGGATACGCAGTATTTT
D gene: TRBD2; clone size: once; J gene: TRBJ2-2; V gene: TRBV7-3; CDR3 protein: CASSPTSGVIGELFF; CDR3 DNA: TGTGCCAGCAGCCCGACTAGCGGGGTTATCGGGGAGCTGTTTTTT
D gene: NA; clone size: NA; J gene: TRBJ2-1; V gene: TRBV6-5; CDR3 protein: CASNLRLEAPHEQFF; CDR3 DNA: TGTGCCAGCAATTTGAGGCTAGAAGCCCCCCATGAGCAGTTCTTC
D gene: NA; clone size: NA; J gene: TRBJ1-6; V gene: TRBV19; CDR3 protein: CASSTTIGALHF; CDR3 DNA: TGTGCCAGTAGTACCACAATCGGGGCCCTCCACTTT
D gene: TRBD1; clone size: NA; J gene: TRBJ2-1; V gene: TRBV6-2/TRBV6-3; CDR3 protein: CASSYKQGASDEQFF; CDR3 DNA: TGTGCCAGCAGTTACAAACAGGGGGCTTCGGATGAGCAGTTCTTC
D gene: NA; clone size: NA; J gene: TRBJ2-2; V gene: TRBV7-9; CDR3 protein: CASGQTGELFF; CDR3 DNA: TGTGCCAGCGGACAGACCGGGGAGCTGTTTTTT
D gene: NA; clone size: NA; J gene: TRBJ1-2; V gene: TRBV3-1/TRBV3-2; CDR3 protein: CASSQAGGGYTF; CDR3 DNA: TGTGCCAGCAGCCAAGCGGGCGGGGGCTACACCTTC
D gene: NA; clone size: NA; J gene: TRBJ2-2; V gene: TRBV6-2/TRBV6-3; CDR3 protein: CASSTWAGANGGELFF; CDR3 DNA: TGTGCCAGCAGTACCTGGGCGGGGGCCAATGGCGGGGAGCTGTTTTTT
D gene: TRBD2; clone size: NA; J gene: TRBJ2-7; V gene: TRBV2; CDR3 protein: CASSEALMGGVRSIEQYF; CDR3 DNA: TGTGCCAGCAGTGAAGCTCTCATGGGGGGGGTCCGGTCCATCGAGCAGTACTTC
D gene: TRBD2; clone size: NA; J gene: TRBJ2-3; V gene: TRBV7-3; CDR3 protein: CASSLNAGGPDTQYF; CDR3 DNA: TGTGCCAGCAGCTTAAATGCGGGGGGGCCAGATACGCAGTATTTT
D gene: TRBD1; clone size: NA; J gene: TRBJ1-2; V gene: TRBV5-1; CDR3 protein: CASSSGTGRNGYTF; CDR3 DNA: TGCGCCAGCAGTTCCGGGACAGGGAGAAACGGCTACACCTTC
D gene: NA; clone size: NA; J gene: TRBJ2-1; V gene: TRBV7-8; CDR3 protein: CASSPSGINSYNEQFF; CDR3 DNA: TGTGCCAGCAGCCCTTCGGGGATTAACTCCTACAATGAGCAGTTCTTC
D gene: NA; clone size: NA; J gene: TRBJ1-4; V gene: TRBV9; CDR3 protein: CASSVGGIDEKLFF; CDR3 DNA: TGTGCCAGCAGCGTAGGAGGGATAGATGAAAAACTGTTTTTT